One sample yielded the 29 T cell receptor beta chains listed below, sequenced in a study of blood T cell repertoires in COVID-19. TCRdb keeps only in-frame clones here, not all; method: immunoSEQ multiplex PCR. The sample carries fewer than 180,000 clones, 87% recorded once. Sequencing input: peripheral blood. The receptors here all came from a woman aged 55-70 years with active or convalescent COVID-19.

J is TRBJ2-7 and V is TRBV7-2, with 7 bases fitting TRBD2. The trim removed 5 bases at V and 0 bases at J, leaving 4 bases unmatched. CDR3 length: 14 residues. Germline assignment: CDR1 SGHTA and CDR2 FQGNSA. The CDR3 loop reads CASSRPGGSYEQYF. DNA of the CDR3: TGTGCCAGCAGCCGCCCGGGGGGCTCCTACGAGCAGTACTTC. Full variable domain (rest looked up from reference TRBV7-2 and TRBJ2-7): GAGVSQSPSNKVTEKGKDVELRCDPISGHTALYWYRQSLGQGLEFLIYFQGNSAPDKSGLPSDRFSAERTGGSVSTLTIQRTQQEDSAVYLCASSRPGGSYEQYFGPGTRLTVT.

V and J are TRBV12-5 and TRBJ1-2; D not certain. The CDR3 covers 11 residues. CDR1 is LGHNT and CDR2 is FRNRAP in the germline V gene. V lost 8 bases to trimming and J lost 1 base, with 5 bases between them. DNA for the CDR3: TGTGCTAGTCAGGTTAACTATGGCTACACCTTC. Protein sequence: CASQVNYGYTF.

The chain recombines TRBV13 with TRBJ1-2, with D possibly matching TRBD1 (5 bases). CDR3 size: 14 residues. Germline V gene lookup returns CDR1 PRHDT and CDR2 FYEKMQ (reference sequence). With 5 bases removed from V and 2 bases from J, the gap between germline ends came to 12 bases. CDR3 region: CASSGGTDNYGYTF. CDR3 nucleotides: TGTGCCAGCAGCGGGGGGACGGACAACTATGGCTACACCTTC.

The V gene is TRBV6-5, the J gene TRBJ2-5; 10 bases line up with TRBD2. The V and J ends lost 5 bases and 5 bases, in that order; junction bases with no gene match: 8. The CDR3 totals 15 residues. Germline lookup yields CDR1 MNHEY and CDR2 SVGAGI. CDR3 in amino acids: CASSRAGGPMETQYF. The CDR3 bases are TGTGCCAGCAGTCGAGCGGGGGGGCCTATGGAGACCCAGTACTTC.

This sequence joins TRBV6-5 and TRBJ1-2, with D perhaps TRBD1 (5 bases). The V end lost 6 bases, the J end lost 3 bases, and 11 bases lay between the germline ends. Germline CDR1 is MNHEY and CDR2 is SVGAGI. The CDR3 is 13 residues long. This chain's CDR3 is CASRLTAYYGYTF. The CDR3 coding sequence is TGTGCCAGCAGACTGACAGCCTACTATGGCTACACCTTC.

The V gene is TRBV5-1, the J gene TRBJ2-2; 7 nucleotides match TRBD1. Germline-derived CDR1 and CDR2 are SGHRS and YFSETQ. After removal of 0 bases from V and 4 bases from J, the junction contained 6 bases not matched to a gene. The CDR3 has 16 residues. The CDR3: CASSLGQGAVTGELFF. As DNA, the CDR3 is TGCGCCAGCAGCTTGGGACAGGGTGCGGTCACCGGGGAGCTGTTTTTT.

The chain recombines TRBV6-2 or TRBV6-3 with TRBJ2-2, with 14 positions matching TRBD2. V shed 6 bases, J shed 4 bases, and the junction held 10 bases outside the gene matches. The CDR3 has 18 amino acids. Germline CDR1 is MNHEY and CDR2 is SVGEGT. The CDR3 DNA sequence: TGTGCCAGCAGCTCTGGGACTAGCGGGGGCCTGGGCACCGGGGAGCTGTTTTTT. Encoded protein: CASSSGTSGGLGTGELFF.

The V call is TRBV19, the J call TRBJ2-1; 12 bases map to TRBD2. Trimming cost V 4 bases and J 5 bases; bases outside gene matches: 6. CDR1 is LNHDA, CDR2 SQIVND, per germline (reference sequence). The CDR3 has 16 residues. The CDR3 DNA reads TGTGCCAGTAGTACCCTAGCGGGGGGGCCGAACAATGAGCAGTTCTTC. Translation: CASSTLAGGPNNEQFF.

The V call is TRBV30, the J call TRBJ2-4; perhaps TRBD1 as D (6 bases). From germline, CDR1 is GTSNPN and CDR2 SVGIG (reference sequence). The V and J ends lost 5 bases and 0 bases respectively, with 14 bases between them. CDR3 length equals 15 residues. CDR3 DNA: TGTGCCTGGGGTAACGGACAGTCAGCCAAAAACATTCAGTACTTC. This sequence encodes CAWGNGQSAKNIQYF. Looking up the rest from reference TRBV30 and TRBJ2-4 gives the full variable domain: SQTIHQWPATLVQPVGSPLSLECTVEGTSNPNLYWYRQAAGRGLQLLFYSVGIGQISSEVPQNLSASRPQDRQFILSSKKLLLSDSGFYLCAWGNGQSAKNIQYFGAGTRLSVL.

CDR3 nucleotides: TGTGCCAGCAGCTTGGAACGGGGACAGATTTACTACGAGCAGTACTTC. It codes for CASSLERGQIYYEQYF. The rearrangement links TRBV5-6 to TRBJ2-7; 7 nucleotides match TRBD1. The CDR3 is 16 residues long. Germline values: CDR1 SGHDT, CDR2 YYEEEE. V shed 0 bases, J shed 3 bases, and the junction held 9 bases outside the gene matches.

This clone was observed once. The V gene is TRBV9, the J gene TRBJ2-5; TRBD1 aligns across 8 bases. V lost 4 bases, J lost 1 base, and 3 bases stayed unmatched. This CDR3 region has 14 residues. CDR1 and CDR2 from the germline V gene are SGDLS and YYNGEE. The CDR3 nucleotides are TGTGCCAGCAGCCGACAGGGGAGCCAAGAGACCCAGTACTTC. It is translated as CASSRQGSQETQYF.

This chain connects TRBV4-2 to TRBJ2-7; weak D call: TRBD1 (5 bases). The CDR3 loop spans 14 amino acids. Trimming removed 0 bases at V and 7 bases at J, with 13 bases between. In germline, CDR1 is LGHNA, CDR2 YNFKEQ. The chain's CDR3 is CASSQDRAYREQYF. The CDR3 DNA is TGTGCCAGCAGCCAAGACAGGGCTTATCGGGAGCAGTACTTC.

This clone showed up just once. DNA for the CDR3: TGTGCCAGCAGCTTAGCAGGGACTAGCGCATACGAGCAGTACTTC. Translation: CASSLAGTSAYEQYF. V usage is TRBV7-9 and J usage is TRBJ2-7; TRBD2 aligns across 10 bases. Per the germline V gene, CDR1 is SEHNR and CDR2 is FQNEAQ (reference sequence). V lost 0 bases, J lost 4 bases, and 3 bases stayed unmatched. This CDR3 region has 15 residues.

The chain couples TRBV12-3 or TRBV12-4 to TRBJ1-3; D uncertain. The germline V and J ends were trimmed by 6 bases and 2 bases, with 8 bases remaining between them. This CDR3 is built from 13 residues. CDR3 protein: CASSTNTGNTIYF. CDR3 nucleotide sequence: TGTGCCAGCAGCACTAACACTGGAAACACCATATATTTT.

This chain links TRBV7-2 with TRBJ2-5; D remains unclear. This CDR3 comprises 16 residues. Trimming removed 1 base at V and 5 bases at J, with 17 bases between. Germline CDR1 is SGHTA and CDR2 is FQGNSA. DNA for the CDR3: TGTGCCAGCAGCTTAGTGCAATCGCTAGTCGCGGAGACCCAGTACTTC. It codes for CASSLVQSLVAETQYF.

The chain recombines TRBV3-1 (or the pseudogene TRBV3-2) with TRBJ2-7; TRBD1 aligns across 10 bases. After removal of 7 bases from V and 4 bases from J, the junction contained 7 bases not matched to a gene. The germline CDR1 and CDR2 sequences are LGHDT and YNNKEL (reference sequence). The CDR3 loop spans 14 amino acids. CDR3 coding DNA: TGTGCCAGCACCCGACAGGGGGCGAGGTACGAGCAGTACTTC. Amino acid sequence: CASTRQGARYEQYF.

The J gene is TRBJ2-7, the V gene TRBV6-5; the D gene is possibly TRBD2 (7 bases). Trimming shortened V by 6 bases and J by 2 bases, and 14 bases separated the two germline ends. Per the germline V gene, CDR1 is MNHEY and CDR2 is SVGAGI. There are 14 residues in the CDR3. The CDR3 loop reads CASSGGRPTYEQYF. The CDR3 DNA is TGTGCCAGCAGCGGGGGGCGACCAACCTACGAGCAGTACTTC.

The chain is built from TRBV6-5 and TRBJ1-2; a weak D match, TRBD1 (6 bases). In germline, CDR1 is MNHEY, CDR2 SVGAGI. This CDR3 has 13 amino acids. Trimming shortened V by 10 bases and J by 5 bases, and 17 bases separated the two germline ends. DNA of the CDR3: TGTGCCACCCGACAGGCTGATGCTTATGGCTACACCTTC. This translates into CATRQADAYGYTF.

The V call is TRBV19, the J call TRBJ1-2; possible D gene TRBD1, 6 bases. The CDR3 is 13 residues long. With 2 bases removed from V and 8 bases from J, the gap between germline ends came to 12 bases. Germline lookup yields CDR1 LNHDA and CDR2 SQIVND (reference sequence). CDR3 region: CASSITTGSGYTF. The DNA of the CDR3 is TGTGCCAGTAGTATAACGACAGGTTCCGGCTACACCTTC. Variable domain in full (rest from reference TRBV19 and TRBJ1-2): DGGITQSPKYLFRKEGQNVTLSCEQNLNHDAMYWYRQDPGQGLRLIYYSQIVNDFQKGDIAEGYSVSREKKESFPLTVTSAQKNPTAFYLCASSITTGSGYTFGSGTRLTVV.

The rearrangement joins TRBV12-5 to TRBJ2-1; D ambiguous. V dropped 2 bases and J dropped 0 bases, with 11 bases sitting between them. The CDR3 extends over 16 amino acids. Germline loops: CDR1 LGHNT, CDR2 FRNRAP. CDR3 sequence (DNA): TGTGCTAGTGGTTTGATGAGATGGAGCTCCTACAATGAGCAGTTCTTC. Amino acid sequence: CASGLMRWSSYNEQFF.

CDR3 sequence reads: CASSWGGGIDEQFF. CDR3 in DNA: TGTGCCAGCAGCTGGGGCGGCGGGATCGATGAGCAGTTCTTC. This rearrangement joins TRBV7-2 to TRBJ2-1, with D possibly matching TRBD2 (6 bases). Trimming shortened V by 4 bases and J by 8 bases, and 15 bases separated the two germline ends. The CDR3 is 14 residues long. Germline V gives CDR1 SGHTA, CDR2 FQGNSA.

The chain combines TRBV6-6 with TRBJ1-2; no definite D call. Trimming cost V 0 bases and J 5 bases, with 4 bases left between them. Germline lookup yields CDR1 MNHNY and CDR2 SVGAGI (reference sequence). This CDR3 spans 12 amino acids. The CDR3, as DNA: TGTGCCAGCAGTTACTCGCAGTATGGCTACACCTTC. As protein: CASSYSQYGYTF.

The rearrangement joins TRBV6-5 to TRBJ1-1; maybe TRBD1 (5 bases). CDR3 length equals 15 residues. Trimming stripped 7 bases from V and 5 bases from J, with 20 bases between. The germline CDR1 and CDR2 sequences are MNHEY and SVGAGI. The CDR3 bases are TGTGCCAGCAACCACCCGGGACTCTCAGGGACTGAAGCTTTCTTT. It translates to CASNHPGLSGTEAFF.

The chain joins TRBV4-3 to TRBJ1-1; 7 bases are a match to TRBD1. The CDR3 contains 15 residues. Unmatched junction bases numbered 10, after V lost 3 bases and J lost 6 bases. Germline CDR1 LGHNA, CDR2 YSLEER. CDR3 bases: TGCGCCAGCAGCCACACAGACAGGGATGGCGCTGAAGCTTTCTTT. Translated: CASSHTDRDGAEAFF.

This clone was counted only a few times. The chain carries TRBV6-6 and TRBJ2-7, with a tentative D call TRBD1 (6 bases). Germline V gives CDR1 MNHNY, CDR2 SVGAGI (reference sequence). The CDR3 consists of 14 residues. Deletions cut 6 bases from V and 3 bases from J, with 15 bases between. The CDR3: CASRKQGTVYEQYF. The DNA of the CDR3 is TGTGCCAGCAGAAAACAGGGCACTGTCTACGAGCAGTACTTC.

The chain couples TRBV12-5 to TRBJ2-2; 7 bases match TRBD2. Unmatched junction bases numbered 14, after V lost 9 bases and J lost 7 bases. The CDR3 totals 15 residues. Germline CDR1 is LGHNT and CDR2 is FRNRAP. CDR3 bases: TGTGCTAGCGGCGGGGGAGGGACTCCCTTCGGGGAGCTGTTTTTT. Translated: CASGGGGTPFGELFF.

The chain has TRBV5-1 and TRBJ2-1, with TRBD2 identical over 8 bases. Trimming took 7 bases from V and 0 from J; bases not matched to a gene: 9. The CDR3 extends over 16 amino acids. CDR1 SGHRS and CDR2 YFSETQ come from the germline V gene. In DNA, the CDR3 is TGCGCCAGCGGGCCGGGGGGGCGAACCTCCTACAATGAGCAGTTCTTC. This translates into CASGPGGRTSYNEQFF.

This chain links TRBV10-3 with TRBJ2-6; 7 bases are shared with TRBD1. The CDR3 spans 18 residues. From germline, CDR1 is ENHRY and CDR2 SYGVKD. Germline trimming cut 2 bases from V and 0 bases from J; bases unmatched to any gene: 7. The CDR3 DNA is TGTGCCATCAGTGAGGTCAGGGGACAGATCTCTGGGGCCAACGTCCTGACTTTC. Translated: CAISEVRGQISGANVLTF.

CDR3 amino acids: CASSQGQDGYEQYF. As DNA, the CDR3 is TGCGCCAGCAGCCAAGGACAGGACGGCTACGAGCAGTACTTC. This sequence joins TRBV4-3 and TRBJ2-7; maybe TRBD1 (6 bases). The germline gives CDR1 LGHNA, CDR2 YSLEER. CDR3 length: 14 residues. V lost 1 base, J lost 3 bases, and 10 bases lay in between.